These 16 T cell receptor beta chains were sequenced from one sample in a study of T cells in Graves' hyperthyroidism and ophthalmopathy. Authors of the study amplified TCR beta CDR3 regions from RNA transcripts. A first-round RT-PCR of the TCR CDR3 used the HTBI primer set. A single record per CDR3 protein comes from TCRdb applying MiXCR to the multiplex PCR reads. The table has tens of thousands of distinct CDR3 sequences, 45% to 65% seen once; the top ten hold approximately 30%. Sequencing was carried out using peripheral blood or thyroid tissue (not recorded which). Receptor source: a man aged 18 to 30 with Graves' hyperthyroidism.

The chain recombines TRBV20-1 with TRBJ2-2, with 9 bases matching TRBD1. The V segment lost 7 bases and the J segment 7 bases; nucleotides outside the gene matches: 4. CDR3 size: 12 residues. Germline CDR1 DFQATT, CDR2 SNEGSKA (reference sequence). CDR3: CSVGGQGGELFF. Here the CDR3 DNA reads TGCAGTGTAGGGGGACAGGGCGGGGAGCTGTTTTTT.

This clonotype was picked up many times. V usage is TRBV5-8 and J usage is TRBJ2-5; 11 nucleotides match TRBD2. With V trimmed by 3 bases and J by 1 base, 8 bases remained unmatched. The length of the CDR3 is 17 residues. CDR1 and CDR2 (germline): SGHTS, YDEGEE. CDR3 in DNA: TGTGCCAGCAGCTCGGGAGGGACTAGCGGAGTCCAAGAGACCCAGTACTTC. The encoded protein is CASSSGGTSGVQETQYF. Based on the CDR3 plus reference TRBV5-8 and TRBJ2-5, the full variable domain is EAGVTQSPTHLIKTRGQQATLRCSPISGHTSVYWYQQALGLGLQFLLWYDEGEERNRGNFPPRFSGRQFPNYSSELNVNALELEDSALYLCASSSGGTSGVQETQYFGPGTRLLVL.

A word on this clonotype: In this CDR3 the conserved last residue, phenylalanine or tryptophan, is missing, so a read error is likely. It is unclear where the CDR3 begins or ends on the DNA, so no DNA is shown, and the CDR3 is as TCRdb lists it. V and J are TRBV7-2 and TRBJ1-1; TRBD1, the table's D call, lacks a check against the DNA. The CDR3 contains 11 residues when both ends are counted. Germline V gene data show CDR1 as SGHTA and CDR2 as FQGNSA. This CDR3 is CASRDPGGISL.

A word on this clonotype: In this CDR3 the conserved last residue, phenylalanine or tryptophan, is missing, so a read error is likely. The chain joins TRBV2 to TRBJ2-3, with D possibly matching TRBD2 (5 bases). Per the germline V gene, CDR1 is SNHLY and CDR2 is FYNNEI. CDR3 length equals 18 residues. The CDR3: CANSERGSEHPVPDTQYL. Here the CDR3 DNA reads TGTGCCAACAGTGAACGAGGTAGCGAGCATCCTGTTCCGGATACGCAGTATCTT.

Many counts were recorded for this clonotype. CDR3 bases: TGTGCCAGCAAAACAATAGACAGCCCCTACGAGCAGTACTTC. It specifies CASKTIDSPYEQYF. The chain uses TRBV28 and TRBJ2-7; perhaps TRBD1 as D (5 bases). Trimming removed 7 bases at V and 2 bases at J, with 15 bases between. This CDR3 region has 14 residues. From germline, CDR1 is MDHEN and CDR2 SYDVKM.

The chain employs TRBV27 and TRBJ1-1; D might be TRBD1 (6 bases). This CDR3 has 14 residues. The V end was cut by 6 bases, the J end by 6 bases, with 17 bases between. Germline CDR1 MNHEY, CDR2 SMNVEV (reference sequence). DNA for the CDR3: TGTGCCAGCAGCCAAGACAGGCGGGGGGCTGAAGCTTTCTTT. Its protein product is CASSQDRRGAEAFF.

This clonotype was seen only once. This rearrangement joins TRBV7-9 to TRBJ1-4; D may be TRBD1 (5 bases). Germline CDR1 SEHNR, CDR2 FQNEAQ (reference sequence). Trimming took 7 bases from V and 7 from J, leaving 13 bases between them. The CDR3 consists of 13 residues. DNA for the CDR3: TGTGCCAGCATGGTTGAGGGGAGTGAAAAACTGTTTTTT. Amino acid sequence: CASMVEGSEKLFF. The variable domain in full, completed from reference TRBV7-9 and TRBJ1-4, reads DTGVSQNPRHKITKRGQNVTFRCDPISEHNRLYWYRQTLGQGPEFLTYFQNEAQLEKSRLLSDRFSAERPKGSFSTLEIQRTEQGDSAMYLCASMVEGSEKLFFGSGTQLSVL.

The sample holds a few counts of this clonotype. V gene TRBV2 combines with J gene TRBJ2-5, with D possibly called TRBD1 or TRBD2 (5 bases each). Per the germline V gene, CDR1 is SNHLY and CDR2 is FYNNEI. This CDR3 spans 15 amino acids. Trimming removed 0 bases at V and 6 bases at J, with 14 bases between. Written as DNA, the CDR3 is TGTGCCAGCAGTGAAGCCTACAGGTCCGGGAAGACCCAGTACTTC. Translating it yields CASSEAYRSGKTQYF.

CDR3 protein: CATSDSGWAGNTEAFF. In DNA, the CDR3 is TGTGCCACCAGTGATTCGGGATGGGCCGGGAACACTGAAGCTTTCTTT. The rearrangement links TRBV24-1 to TRBJ1-1, with D unclear. The germline V gene encodes CDR1 KGHDR and CDR2 SFDVKD. This CDR3 is 16 amino acids long. V lost 2 bases and J 1 base, leaving 13 bases between the germline ends.

In this sample, this clonotype turned up many times. J is TRBJ2-7 and V is TRBV20-1; 12 bases map to TRBD2. The CDR3 has 15 residues. Per germline, CDR1 DFQATT and CDR2 SNEGSKA (reference sequence). The V and J ends lost 1 base and 7 bases, in that order; junction bases with no gene match: 8. DNA of the CDR3: TGCAGTGCTAGAGGACTAGCGGGAGCTCCGGGGGAGCAGTACTTC. Amino acid sequence: CSARGLAGAPGEQYF.

The chain couples TRBV2 to TRBJ1-5; possible D gene TRBD1, 5 bases. The length of the CDR3 is 15 residues. V lost 6 bases to trimming and J lost 5 bases, with 17 bases between them. CDR1 and CDR2 (germline): SNHLY, FYNNEI. This CDR3 is CASSKQVDNYQPQHF. As DNA, the CDR3 is TGTGCCAGCAGCAAACAGGTTGACAATTATCAGCCCCAGCATTTT.

The chain joins TRBV7-9 to TRBJ2-7; a weak D match, TRBD2 (5 bases). V was clipped by 2 bases and J by 4 bases, with 9 bases between them. CDR3 length equals 13 residues. Germline lookup yields CDR1 SEHNR and CDR2 FQNEAQ (reference sequence). DNA of the CDR3: TGTGCCAGCAGCTTAATTTCGGGATACGAGCAGTACTTC. It yields the protein CASSLISGYEQYF.

CDR3 nucleotides: TGTGCCAGCAGCTTGATACAGGGGGCGAACTATGGCTACACCTTC. Amino acids: CASSLIQGANYGYTF. This chain joins TRBV5-6 and TRBJ1-2; 9 nucleotides align to TRBD1. The J segment lost 2 bases and the V segment lost 1 base, leaving 3 bases of the junction unmatched. The germline CDR1 and CDR2 sequences are SGHDT and YYEEEE. The length of the CDR3 is 15 residues.

This clonotype was observed at least ten times. In DNA, the CDR3 is TGCAGTGCTGGATTCGGATACCGAAATTCACCCCTCCACTTT. The encoded protein is CSAGFGYRNSPLHF. The chain links TRBV20-1 to TRBJ1-6; D is unclear. Trimming shortened V by 5 bases and J by 7 bases, and 15 bases separated the two germline ends. Germline assignment: CDR1 DFQATT and CDR2 SNEGSKA (reference sequence). The CDR3 spans 14 residues.

The genes are TRBV29-1 and TRBJ1-3; TRBD1 might be the D (6 bases). The CDR3 is 13 amino acids. Germline values: CDR1 SQVTM, CDR2 ANQGSEA. V lost 7 bases to trimming and J lost 0 bases, with 10 bases between them. CDR3: CSATGLSGNTIYF. CDR3 nucleotide sequence: TGCAGCGCGACAGGACTCTCTGGAAACACCATATATTTT.

V usage is TRBV29-1 and J usage is TRBJ2-3, with unresolved D. Looked up from germline, CDR1 is SQVTM and CDR2 is ANQGSEA. The CDR3 sequence is 14 residues long. The V and J ends lost 2 bases and 2 bases respectively, with 11 bases between them. In nucleotides, the CDR3 is TGCAGCGTTGAATGGGGTTTTCTCACAGATACGCAGTATTTT. Translating it yields CSVEWGFLTDTQYF.